The rows below give T cell receptor beta chains drawn from one sample of a study of cytomegalovirus exposure and HLA in healthy donors. TCRdb's copy holds only in-frame clones and misses some; the assay was immunoSEQ multiplex PCR. The repertoire table contains approximately 140,000 clones. The sequencing sample was made of PBMCs. Every receptor here comes from a woman in her late teens or twenties in good health and CMV-seronegative. CDR3s include the opening cysteine and the closing phenylalanine or tryptophan. A D gene is named only where the DNA matches it firmly.

CASSGTGFGYTF | TGTGCCAGCAGCGGCACAGGGTTCGGCTACACCTTC | TRBJ1-2 | . | TRBV7-3
CAWEIRGEAFF | TGTGCCTGGGAAATCCGGGGTGAAGCTTTCTTT | TRBJ1-1 | . | TRBV30
CAWSAGETQYF | TGTGCCTGGAGTGCCGGTGAGACCCAGTACTTC | TRBJ2-5 | . | TRBV30
CASLELAVTDTQYF | TGTGCCAGCCTTGAACTAGCGGTTACAGATACGCAGTATTTT | TRBJ2-3 | TRBD2 | TRBV6-1
CASSVGGYGYTF | TGTGCCAGCAGCGTAGGAGGCTATGGCTACACCTTC | TRBJ1-2 | . | TRBV9
CASSDYSGLTNNEQFF | TGCGCCAGCAGTGATTACAGCGGACTTACCAACAATGAGCAGTTCTTC | TRBJ2-1 | . | TRBV10-1
CASSKGGGRAYEQYF | TGTGCCAGCAGCAAAGGGGGAGGGAGGGCCTACGAGCAGTACTTC | TRBJ2-7 | . | TRBV21-1
CASSPPSGAGDNEQFF | TGTGCCAGCTCACCACCGAGTGGGGCGGGGGACAATGAGCAGTTCTTC | TRBJ2-1 | TRBD2 | TRBV18
CASSLGGAGVGFNTQYF | TGTGCCAGCAGCTTGGGGGGAGCGGGAGTCGGCTTCAATACGCAGTATTTT | TRBJ2-3 | TRBD2 | TRBV7-3
CASSSLLEQYF | TGTGCCAGCAGTTCCCTATTGGAGCAGTACTTC | TRBJ2-7 | . | TRBV28
CASSQKTGIDNYGYTF | TGTGCCAGCAGCCAAAAGACAGGCATAGACAACTATGGCTACACCTTC | TRBJ1-2 | . | TRBV11-2
CASSQDLGQGSGDTQYF | TGCGCCAGCAGCCAAGATTTGGGACAGGGGTCTGGGGATACGCAGTATTTT | TRBJ2-3 | TRBD1 | TRBV4-1
CASSPWSGSSHGELFF | TGTGCCAGCAGCCCATGGAGCGGGAGTTCTCACGGGGAGCTGTTTTTT | TRBJ2-2 | TRBD2 | TRBV11-2
CASSPGQGATNEKLFF | TGCGCCAGCAGCCCGGGACAGGGGGCAACTAATGAAAAACTGTTTTTT | TRBJ1-4 | TRBD1 | TRBV4-1
CASSLYRVQNTEAFF | TGTGCCAGCAGCCTGTACAGGGTGCAGAACACTGAAGCTTTCTTT | TRBJ1-1 | . | TRBV7-8
CASSSLGQGSGGEAFF | TGTGCCAGCAGTTCCCTGGGACAGGGATCCGGGGGTGAAGCTTTCTTT | TRBJ1-1 | TRBD1 | TRBV27
CASSTGQGGDGKLFF | TGTGCCAGCAGCACGGGACAGGGTGGTGATGGAAAACTGTTTTTT | TRBJ1-4 | TRBD1 | TRBV4-2
CASSHRGGPQHF | TGTGCCAGCAGCCACCGCGGGGGGCCCCAGCATTTT | TRBJ1-5 | . | TRBV14
CASTISRGEKLFF | TGTGCCAGTACCATATCCAGGGGAGAAAAACTGTTTTTT | TRBJ1-4 | . | TRBV19
CASRGTGRSGNTIYF | TGTGCCAGCAGGGGAACAGGCCGCTCTGGAAACACCATATATTTT | TRBJ1-3 | . | TRBV5-6
CASSLVGSAPYEQYF | TGTGCCAGCTCCCTCGTCGGGTCCGCTCCCTACGAGCAGTACTTC | TRBJ2-7 | . | TRBV11-2
CSSGTGDYNEQFF | TGCAGCTCCGGGACAGGGGACTACAATGAGCAGTTCTTC | TRBJ2-1 | TRBD1 | TRBV29-1
CASRGQGPYEQYF | TGTGCCAGCAGGGGACAGGGTCCCTACGAGCAGTACTTC | TRBJ2-7 | TRBD1 | TRBV6-5
CASSSTGLAGGGEQYF | TGTGCCAGCAGCTCTACGGGACTAGCGGGAGGGGGCGAGCAGTACTTC | TRBJ2-7 | TRBD2 | TRBV2
CASSSMTGGQETQYF | TGTGCCAGTAGTAGTATGACAGGGGGACAAGAGACCCAGTACTTC | TRBJ2-5 | TRBD1 | TRBV19
CASGLYRGLSNQPQHF | TGTGCTAGTGGTTTGTACAGGGGACTCAGCAATCAGCCCCAGCATTTT | TRBJ1-5 | TRBD1 | TRBV12-5
CSVESRYTDTQYF | TGCAGCGTTGAATCACGCTACACAGATACGCAGTATTTT | TRBJ2-3 | . | TRBV29-1
CASSYSPGSETQYF | TGTGCCAGCAGTTACTCGCCAGGGTCAGAGACCCAGTACTTC | TRBJ2-5 | . | TRBV6-5
CASSPGGSQVADTQYF | TGTGCCAGCAGCCCAGGTGGGAGTCAGGTGGCAGATACGCAGTATTTT | TRBJ2-3 | . | TRBV5-4
CASSWTDSLSGANVLTF | TGTGCCAGCAGCTGGACGGACAGCCTCTCTGGGGCCAACGTCCTGACTTTC | TRBJ2-6 | . | TRBV7-9
CAWSRKTGGSQPQHF | TGTGCCTGGAGTAGAAAAACAGGGGGCAGTCAGCCCCAGCATTTT | TRBJ1-5 | TRBD1 | TRBV30
CASSPTGLPGNTIYF | TGTGCCAGCAGTCCCACAGGACTACCTGGAAACACCATATATTTT | TRBJ1-3 | . | TRBV28
CSAGGGMDYGYTF | TGCAGCGCAGGAGGGGGCATGGACTATGGCTACACCTTC | TRBJ1-2 | TRBD1 | TRBV29-1
CASTTQGVEYNEQFF | TGTGCCAGCACGACACAGGGGGTGGAATACAATGAGCAGTTCTTC | TRBJ2-1 | TRBD1 | TRBV28
CASSLVGSGSTDTQYF | TGTGCCAGCAGCTTGGTCGGTAGCGGGAGCACAGATACGCAGTATTTT | TRBJ2-3 | TRBD2 | TRBV5-4
CASSPRDSPAATNEKLFF | TGTGCCAGCAGTCCCCGGGACAGCCCAGCTGCAACTAATGAAAAACTGTTTTTT | TRBJ1-4 | TRBD1 | TRBV27
CASSPGNREGIDGYTF | TGTGCCAGCTCACCAGGGAACCGGGAGGGTATCGATGGCTACACCTTC | TRBJ1-2 | . | TRBV18
CASSLDRFHSNQPQHF | TGTGCCAGCAGCTTAGACAGGTTTCATAGCAATCAGCCCCAGCATTTT | TRBJ1-5 | . | TRBV7-2
CASSLGAMRGETQYF | TGTGCCAGCAGCTTAGGGGCCATGCGAGGGGAGACCCAGTACTTC | TRBJ2-5 | . | TRBV7-8
CASSQSGPGGEKLFF | TGTGCCAGCAGCCAATCAGGGCCCGGTGGTGAAAAACTGTTTTTT | TRBJ1-4 | . | TRBV14
CASSLTSGGYNEQFF | TGTGCCAGCAGCTTGACTAGCGGGGGGTACAATGAGCAGTTCTTC | TRBJ2-1 | TRBD2 | TRBV5-4
CASSPGLAGVTDTQYF | TGCGCCAGCAGCCCCGGACTAGCGGGAGTAACAGATACGCAGTATTTT | TRBJ2-3 | TRBD2 | TRBV5-1
CASSSQGAGELFF | TGCGCCAGCAGCTCACAGGGCGCCGGGGAGCTGTTTTTT | TRBJ2-2 | . | TRBV5-1
CASSVGQGDEKLFF | TGTGCCAGCAGCGTAGGGCAGGGCGATGAAAAACTGTTTTTT | TRBJ1-4 | . | TRBV9
CASSVVRSSTNTEAFF | TGTGCCAGCAGCGTAGTACGATCAAGTACTAACACTGAAGCTTTCTTT | TRBJ1-1 | . | TRBV9
CASSRLQKIADLNTGELFF | TGTGCCAGTAGTAGACTCCAGAAGATAGCGGACTTGAACACCGGGGAGCTGTTTTTT | TRBJ2-2 | . | TRBV19
CASSLTTGNTEAFF | TGTGCCAGCAGCCTCACGACAGGGAACACTGAAGCTTTCTTT | TRBJ1-1 | . | TRBV5-5